Listed here are 6 T cell receptor beta chains from one sample, sequenced in a study of blood T cell repertoires in COVID-19. Profiled with immunoSEQ multiplex PCR; TCRdb holds only in-frame clones, not every one. The sample has 150,000 to 200,000 clones; around four fifths are singletons. The sequenced sample consisted of peripheral blood. These receptors came from a woman between 65 and 79 years old with COVID-19, enrolled during active disease.

The chain employs TRBV6-6 and TRBJ1-5; 10 positions match TRBD1. The V gene end was trimmed by 1 base and the J gene end by 3 bases; junction bases not matched to a gene: 3. The CDR3 sequence is 16 residues long. Germline CDR1 MNHNY, CDR2 SVGAGI (reference sequence). The CDR3: CASSYWTGGNNQPQHF. CDR3 bases: TGTGCCAGCAGTTACTGGACAGGGGGGAACAATCAGCCCCAGCATTTT.

The chain employs TRBV19 and TRBJ1-5; D perhaps matches TRBD1 (5 bases). Per germline, CDR1 LNHDA and CDR2 SQIVND (reference sequence). With 10 bases removed from V and 1 base from J, the gap between germline ends came to 11 bases. The CDR3 is made up of 13 amino acids. The CDR3 coding sequence is TGTGCCATTGCCGGGGGGAGCAATCAGCCCCAGCATTTT. This sequence encodes CAIAGGSNQPQHF.

The chain employs TRBV7-2 and TRBJ2-5; 8 bases are shared with TRBD2. There are 16 residues in the CDR3. The V segment lost 1 base and the J segment 1 base; nucleotides outside the gene matches: 5. From germline, CDR1 is SGHTA and CDR2 FQGNSA. CDR3 sequence (DNA): TGTGCCAGCAGCTTAGGTGTTACTAGCGGCCAAGAGACCCAGTACTTC. It specifies CASSLGVTSGQETQYF.

This chain connects TRBV7-9 to TRBJ1-2, with D perhaps TRBD1 (5 bases). Germline values: CDR1 SEHNR, CDR2 FQNEAQ (reference sequence). The CDR3 is 12 amino acids. The V and J ends lost 5 bases and 7 bases respectively, with 11 bases between them. This chain's CDR3 is CASSSGQGGYTF. The CDR3 coding sequence is TGTGCCAGCAGCAGTGGACAAGGTGGCTACACCTTC.

The genes are TRBV28 and TRBJ2-3; TRBD1 agrees at 10 bases. The trim removed 4 bases at V and 10 bases at J, leaving 2 bases unmatched. The germline V gene encodes CDR1 MDHEN and CDR2 SYDVKM. This CDR3 is built from 12 residues. Written as DNA, the CDR3 is TGTGCCAGCAGTTCCGGGACAGGGGCGCAGTATTTT. Its protein product is CASSSGTGAQYF.

The genes are TRBV7-8 and TRBJ1-2; 10 positions match TRBD1. The CDR3 extends over 15 amino acids. V was pared by 6 bases and J by 4 bases, with 8 bases of the junction left unmatched. Germline-derived CDR1 and CDR2 are SGHVS and FQNEAQ. The CDR3 nucleotides read TGTGCCAGCAGTCCTCGACAGGGGGCGAGCTATGGCTACACCTTC. Its translation: CASSPRQGASYGYTF.